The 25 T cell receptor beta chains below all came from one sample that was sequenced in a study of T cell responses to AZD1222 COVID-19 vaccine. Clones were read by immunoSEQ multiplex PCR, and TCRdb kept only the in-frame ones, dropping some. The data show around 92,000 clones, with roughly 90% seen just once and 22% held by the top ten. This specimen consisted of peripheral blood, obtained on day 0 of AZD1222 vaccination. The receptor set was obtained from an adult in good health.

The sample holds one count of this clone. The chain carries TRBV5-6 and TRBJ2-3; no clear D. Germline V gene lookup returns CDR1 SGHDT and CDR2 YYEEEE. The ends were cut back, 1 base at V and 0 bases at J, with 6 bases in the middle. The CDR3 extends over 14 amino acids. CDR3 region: CASSLPASTDTQYF. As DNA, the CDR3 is TGTGCCAGCAGCTTGCCAGCTAGCACAGATACGCAGTATTTT.

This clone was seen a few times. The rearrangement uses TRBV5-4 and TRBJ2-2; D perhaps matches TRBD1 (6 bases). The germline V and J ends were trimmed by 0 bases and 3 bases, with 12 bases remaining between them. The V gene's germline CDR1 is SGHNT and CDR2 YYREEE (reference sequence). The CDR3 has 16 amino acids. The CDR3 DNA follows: TGTGCCAGCAGCTTGGCCACAGGGTCGGACACCGGGGAGCTGTTTTTT. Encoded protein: CASSLATGSDTGELFF.

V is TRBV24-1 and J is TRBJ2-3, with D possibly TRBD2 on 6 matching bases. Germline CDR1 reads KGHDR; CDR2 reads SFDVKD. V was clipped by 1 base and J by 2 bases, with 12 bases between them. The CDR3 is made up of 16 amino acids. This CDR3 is CATSDFTGGNTDTQYF. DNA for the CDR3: TGTGCCACCAGTGATTTTACGGGCGGGAACACAGATACGCAGTATTTT.

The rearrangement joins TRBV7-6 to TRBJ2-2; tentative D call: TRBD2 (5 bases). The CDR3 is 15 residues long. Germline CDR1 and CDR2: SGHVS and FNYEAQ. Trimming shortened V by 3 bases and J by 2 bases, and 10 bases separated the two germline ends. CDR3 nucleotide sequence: TGTGCCAGCAGCTTCAGCGGTTTAAACACCGGGGAGCTGTTTTTT. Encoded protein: CASSFSGLNTGELFF.

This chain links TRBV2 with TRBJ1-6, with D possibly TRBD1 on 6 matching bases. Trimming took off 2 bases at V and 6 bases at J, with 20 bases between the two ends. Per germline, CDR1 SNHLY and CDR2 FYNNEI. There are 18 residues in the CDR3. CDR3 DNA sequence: TGTGCCAGCAGTGAATTCGAGACAGGACAGTTTGGTAATTCACCCCTCCACTTT. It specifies CASSEFETGQFGNSPLHF.

This CDR3 reads CASSPRAGVSTEAFF. The CDR3 DNA follows: TGTGCCAGCAGCCCTCGTGCGGGGGTGAGCACTGAAGCTTTCTTT. The rearrangement uses TRBV7-2 and TRBJ1-1; possible D gene TRBD1, 5 bases. This CDR3 has 15 amino acids. Trimming cost V 5 bases and J 4 bases, with 17 bases left between them. CDR1 is SGHTA and CDR2 is FQGNSA in the germline V gene.

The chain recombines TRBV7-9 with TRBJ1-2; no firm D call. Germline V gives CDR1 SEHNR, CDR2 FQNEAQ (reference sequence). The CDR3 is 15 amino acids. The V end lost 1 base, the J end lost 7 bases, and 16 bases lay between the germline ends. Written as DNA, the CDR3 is TGTGCCAGCAGCTTAGGCCCCGGCACTATCAGTGGCTACACCTTC. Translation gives CASSLGPGTISGYTF.

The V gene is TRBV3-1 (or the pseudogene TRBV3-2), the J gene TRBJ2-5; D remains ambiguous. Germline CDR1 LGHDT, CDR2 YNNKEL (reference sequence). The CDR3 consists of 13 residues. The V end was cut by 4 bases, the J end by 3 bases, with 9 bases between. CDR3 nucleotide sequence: TGTGCCAGCAGCCCCGGTCGGGAAGAGACCCAGTACTTC. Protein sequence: CASSPGREETQYF.

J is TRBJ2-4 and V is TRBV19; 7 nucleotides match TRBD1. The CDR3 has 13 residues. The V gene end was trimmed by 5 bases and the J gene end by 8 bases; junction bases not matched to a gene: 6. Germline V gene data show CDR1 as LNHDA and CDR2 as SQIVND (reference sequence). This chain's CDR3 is CASSQDREYIQYF. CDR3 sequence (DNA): TGTGCCAGTAGTCAAGACAGGGAATACATTCAGTACTTC.

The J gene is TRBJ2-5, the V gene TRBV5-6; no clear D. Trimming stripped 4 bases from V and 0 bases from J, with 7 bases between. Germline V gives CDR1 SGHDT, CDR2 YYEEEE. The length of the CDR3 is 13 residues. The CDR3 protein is CASSRQDQETQYF. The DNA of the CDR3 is TGTGCCAGCAGCCGTCAGGACCAAGAGACCCAGTACTTC.

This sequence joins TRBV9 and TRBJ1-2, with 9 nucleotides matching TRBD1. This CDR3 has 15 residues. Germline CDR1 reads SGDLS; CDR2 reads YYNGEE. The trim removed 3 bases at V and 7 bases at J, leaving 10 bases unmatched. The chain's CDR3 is CASSAKPGQGFGYTF. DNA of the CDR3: TGTGCCAGCAGCGCGAAACCGGGACAGGGATTTGGCTACACCTTC.

CDR3 in DNA: TGTGCCAGCAGACCCGGACAGGGGGCCGGGGGCTACACCTTC. Amino acids: CASRPGQGAGGYTF. The chain is built from TRBV28 and TRBJ1-2; the match to TRBD1 covers 11 bases. The V and J ends lost 6 bases and 8 bases, in that order; junction bases with no gene match: 8. Germline CDR1 is MDHEN and CDR2 is SYDVKM. The CDR3 is 14 amino acids.

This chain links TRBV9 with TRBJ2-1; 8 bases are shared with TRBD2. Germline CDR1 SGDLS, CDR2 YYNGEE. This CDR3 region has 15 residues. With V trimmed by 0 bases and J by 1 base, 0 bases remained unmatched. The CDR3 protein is CASSVAGGSYNEQFF. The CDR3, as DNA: TGTGCCAGCAGCGTAGCGGGGGGGTCCTACAATGAGCAGTTCTTC.

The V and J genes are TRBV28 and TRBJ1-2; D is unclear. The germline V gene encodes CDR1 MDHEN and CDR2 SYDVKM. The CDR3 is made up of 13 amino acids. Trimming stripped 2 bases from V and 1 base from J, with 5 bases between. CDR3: CASSLNNNYGYTF. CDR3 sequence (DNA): TGTGCCAGCAGTTTAAACAATAACTATGGCTACACCTTC.

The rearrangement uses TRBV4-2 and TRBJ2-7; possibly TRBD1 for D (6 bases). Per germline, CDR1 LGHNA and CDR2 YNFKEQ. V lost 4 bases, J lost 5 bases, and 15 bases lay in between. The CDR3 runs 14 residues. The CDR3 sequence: CASSRAGVRNEQYF. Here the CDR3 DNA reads TGTGCCAGCAGCCGCGCAGGGGTGAGAAACGAGCAGTACTTC.

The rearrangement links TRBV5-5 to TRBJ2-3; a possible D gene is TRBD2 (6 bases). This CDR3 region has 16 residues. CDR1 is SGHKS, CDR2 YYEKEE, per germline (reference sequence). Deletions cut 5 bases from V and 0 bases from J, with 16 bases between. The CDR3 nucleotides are TGTGCCAGCAGTTTAGGACTATCCCCTAGCACAGATACGCAGTATTTT. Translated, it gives CASSLGLSPSTDTQYF.

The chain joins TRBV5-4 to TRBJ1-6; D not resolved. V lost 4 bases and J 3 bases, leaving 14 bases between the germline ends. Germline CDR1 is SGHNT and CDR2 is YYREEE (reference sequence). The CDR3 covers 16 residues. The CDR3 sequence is CASSRSSSNYNSPLHF. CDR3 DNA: TGTGCCAGCAGCCGGTCGTCTTCCAACTATAATTCACCCCTCCACTTT.

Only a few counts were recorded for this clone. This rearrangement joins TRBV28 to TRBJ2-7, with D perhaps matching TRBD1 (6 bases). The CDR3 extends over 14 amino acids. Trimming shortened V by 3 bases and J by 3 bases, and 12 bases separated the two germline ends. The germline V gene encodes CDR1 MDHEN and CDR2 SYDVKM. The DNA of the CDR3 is TGTGCCAGCAGTTTCGCGCAGGGGATCTACGAGCAGTACTTC. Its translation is CASSFAQGIYEQYF.

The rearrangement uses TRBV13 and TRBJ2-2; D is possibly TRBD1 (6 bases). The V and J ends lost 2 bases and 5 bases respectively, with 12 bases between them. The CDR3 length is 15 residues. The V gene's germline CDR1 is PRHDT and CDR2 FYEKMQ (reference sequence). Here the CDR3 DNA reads TGTGCCAGCAGCTTAAGGCAGGGGAAGACCGGGGAGCTGTTTTTT. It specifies CASSLRQGKTGELFF.

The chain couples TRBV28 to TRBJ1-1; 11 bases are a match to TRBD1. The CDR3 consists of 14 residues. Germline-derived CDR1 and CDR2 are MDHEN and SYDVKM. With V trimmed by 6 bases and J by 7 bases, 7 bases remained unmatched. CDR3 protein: CASRNGQGANEAFF. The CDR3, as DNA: TGTGCCAGCAGAAATGGACAGGGGGCAAATGAAGCTTTCTTT.

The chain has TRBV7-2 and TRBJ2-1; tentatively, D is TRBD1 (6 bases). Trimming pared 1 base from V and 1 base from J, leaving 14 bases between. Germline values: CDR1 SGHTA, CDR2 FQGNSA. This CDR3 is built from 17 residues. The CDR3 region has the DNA TGTGCCAGCAGCTTAGTGCAAGTCAGGGGTTCCTACAATGAGCAGTTCTTC. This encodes CASSLVQVRGSYNEQFF. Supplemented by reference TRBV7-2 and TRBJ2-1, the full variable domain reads GAGVSQSPSNKVTEKGKDVELRCDPISGHTALYWYRQSLGQGLEFLIYFQGNSAPDKSGLPSDRFSAERTGGSVSTLTIQRTQQEDSAVYLCASSLVQVRGSYNEQFFGPGTRLTVL.

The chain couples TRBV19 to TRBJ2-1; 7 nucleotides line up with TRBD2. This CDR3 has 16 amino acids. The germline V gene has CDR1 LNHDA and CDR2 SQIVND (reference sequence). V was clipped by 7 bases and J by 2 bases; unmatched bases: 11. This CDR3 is CASMGGRRGTYNEQFF. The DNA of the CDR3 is TGTGCCAGTATGGGTGGTCGGCGGGGGACCTACAATGAGCAGTTCTTC.

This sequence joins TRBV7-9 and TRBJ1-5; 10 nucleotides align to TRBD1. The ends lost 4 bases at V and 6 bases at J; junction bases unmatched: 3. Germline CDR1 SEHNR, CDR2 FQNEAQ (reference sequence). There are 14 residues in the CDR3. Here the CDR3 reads CASSSTGGGQPQHF. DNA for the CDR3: TGTGCCAGCAGCTCGACAGGGGGCGGTCAGCCCCAGCATTTT.

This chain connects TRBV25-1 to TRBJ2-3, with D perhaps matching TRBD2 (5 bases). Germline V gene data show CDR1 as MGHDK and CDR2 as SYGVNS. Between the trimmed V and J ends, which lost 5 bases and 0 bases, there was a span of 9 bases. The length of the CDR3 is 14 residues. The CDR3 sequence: CASSLSGSTDTQYF. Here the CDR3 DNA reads TGTGCCAGCAGTCTCTCGGGGAGCACAGATACGCAGTATTTT.

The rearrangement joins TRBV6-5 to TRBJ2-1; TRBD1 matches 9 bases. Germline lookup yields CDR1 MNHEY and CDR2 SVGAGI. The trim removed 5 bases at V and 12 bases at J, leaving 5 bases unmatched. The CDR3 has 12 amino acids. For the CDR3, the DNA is TGTGCCAGCAGTCCCGTGGGACAGGGGCAGTTCTTC. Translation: CASSPVGQGQFF.